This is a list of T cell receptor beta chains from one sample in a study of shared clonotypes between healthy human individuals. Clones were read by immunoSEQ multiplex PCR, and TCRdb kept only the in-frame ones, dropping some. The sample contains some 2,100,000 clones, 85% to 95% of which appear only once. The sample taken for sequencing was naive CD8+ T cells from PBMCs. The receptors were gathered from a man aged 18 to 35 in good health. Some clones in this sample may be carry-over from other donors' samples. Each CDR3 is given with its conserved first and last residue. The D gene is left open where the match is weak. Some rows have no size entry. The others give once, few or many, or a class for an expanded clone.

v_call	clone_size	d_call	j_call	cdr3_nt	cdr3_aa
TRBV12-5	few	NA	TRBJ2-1	TGTGCTAGTGGTTTGGGCAGGGACCCTGTGGAGCAGTTCTTC	CASGLGRDPVEQFF
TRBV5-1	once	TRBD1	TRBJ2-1	TGCGCCAGCAGCTTGGCGGGACAGGACCTTGAGCAGTTCTTC	CASSLAGQDLEQFF
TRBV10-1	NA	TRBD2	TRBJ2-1	TGCGCCAGCAGTGAGGGACTAGCGGATTACAATGAGCAGTTCTTC	CASSEGLADYNEQFF
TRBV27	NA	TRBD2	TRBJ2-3	TGTGCCAGCAGTTTAGAGGTAGCGGGGGTAACCACAGATACGCAGTATTTT	CASSLEVAGVTTDTQYF
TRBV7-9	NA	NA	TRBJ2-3	TGTGCCAGCAGCCGCAAAGCGGGCCACGAGATTCTCACAGATACGCAGTATTTT	CASSRKAGHEILTDTQYF
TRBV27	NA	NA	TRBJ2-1	TGTGCCAGCAGCCCGGGCCCAATGCCCAATGAGCAGTTCTTC	CASSPGPMPNEQFF
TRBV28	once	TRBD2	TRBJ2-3	TGTGCCAGCAGTTGGGGACTAGCGGGAGCAGGATACACAGATACGCAGTATTTT	CASSWGLAGAGYTDTQYF
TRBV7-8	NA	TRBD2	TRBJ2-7	TGTGCCAGCAGCTTTTCCGGGACTAGCAAGAACGAGCAGTACTTC	CASSFSGTSKNEQYF
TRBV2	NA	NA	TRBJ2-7	TGTGCCAGCAATGTTAACAGGGCTTACGAGCAGTACTTC	CASNVNRAYEQYF
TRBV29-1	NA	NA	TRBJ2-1	TGCAGCGTTGTCGGCAGCACCTACAATGAGCAGTTCTTC	CSVVGSTYNEQFF